A single sample gave rise to the 13 T cell receptor beta chains below, sequenced in a study of T cells in Graves' hyperthyroidism and ophthalmopathy. TCR beta CDR3 sequences were amplified from RNA transcripts. First-round RT-PCR targeting the TCR CDR3 was performed with the HTBI primer set. In TCRdb, the multiplex PCR reads were re-called with MiXCR into one record per CDR3 protein. The table lists roughly 400,000 distinct CDR3 sequences, roughly 25% of them singletons. Sequenced material: blood. All receptors come from a man between 45 and 60 years old with Graves' hyperthyroidism.

This clonotype has ten or more counts. The chain couples TRBV29-1 to TRBJ2-7, with D unclear. CDR1 SQVTM and CDR2 ANQGSEA come from the germline V gene. The germline V and J ends were trimmed by 6 bases and 5 bases, with 8 bases remaining between them. The CDR3 loop spans 10 amino acids. DNA for the CDR3: TGCAGCGTCCGTAGCCACGAGCAGTACTTC. Its translation: CSVRSHEQYF.

This chain uses TRBV20-1 with TRBJ1-5, with a tentative D call TRBD1 (5 bases). The CDR3 has 13 amino acids. Germline CDR1 DFQATT, CDR2 SNEGSKA (reference sequence). V was pared by 7 bases and J by 4 bases, with 14 bases between. The CDR3 DNA reads as TGCAGTGGCGGGCGGGGGGGAAATCAGCCCCAGCATTTT. Encoded protein: CSGGRGGNQPQHF.

Points on this clonotype: Its ends do not fully match the called genes, so a read error is possible. The chain combines TRBV2 with TRBJ2-7, with 10 bases identical to TRBD1. This CDR3 has 15 residues. CDR1 and CDR2 from the germline V gene are SNHLY and FYNNEI. CDR3 nucleotide sequence: TGTGTCAGCAGTGCGGTGACAGGGGGCGAATACGAGCAGTACTTC. Translation: CVSSAVTGGEYEQYF. The whole variable domain, filled in from reference TRBV2 and TRBJ2-7, reads EPEVTQTPSHQVTQMGQEVILRCVPISNHLYFYWYRQILGQKVEFLVSFYNNEISEKSEIFDDQFSVERPDGSNFTLKIRSTKLEDSAMYFCVSSAVTGGEYEQYFGPGTRLTVT.

This clonotype was counted between two and nine times. In DNA form, the CDR3 reads TGTGCCAGCAGCTCAGCCGGGACAGGGGGATCCAATGAGCAGTTCTTC. Its protein is CASSSAGTGGSNEQFF. This chain connects TRBV7-9 to TRBJ2-1; the match to TRBD1 covers 11 bases. V gave up 4 bases and J gave up 6 bases; unmatched junction bases: 8. The length of the CDR3 is 16 residues. CDR1 and CDR2 from the germline V gene are SEHNR and FQNEAQ (reference sequence).

This clonotype was observed a single time. This chain joins TRBV5-1 and TRBJ2-5; 9 nucleotides agree with TRBD1. J gave up 4 bases and V 0 bases, and 7 bases lay outside the gene matches. This CDR3 contains 16 residues. Germline-derived CDR1 and CDR2 are SGHRS and YFSETQ. The CDR3 region is CASSLGRGTGIETQYF. CDR3 in DNA: TGCGCCAGCAGCTTGGGAAGGGGGACAGGGATAGAGACCCAGTACTTC.

This clonotype was seen at least ten times. The V and J genes are TRBV12-3 or TRBV12-4 and TRBJ2-5; 11 nucleotides line up with TRBD2. J gave up 9 bases and V 5 bases, and 14 bases lay outside the gene matches. The CDR3 sequence is 16 residues long. The CDR3 region is CASSLTGTSGARPQYF. DNA for the CDR3: TGTGCCAGCAGTCTCACCGGGACTAGCGGCGCCAGGCCCCAGTACTTC.

This clonotype has ten or more counts. J is TRBJ2-3 and V is TRBV7-8; maybe TRBD2 (6 bases). Germline CDR1 is SGHVS and CDR2 is FQNEAQ. The ends were cut back, 1 base at V and 7 bases at J, with 12 bases in the middle. The CDR3 length is 14 residues. In DNA form, the CDR3 reads TGTGCCAGCAGCTTAGGGGGTGCGGGAAATACGCAGTATTTT. Encoded protein: CASSLGGAGNTQYF.

The J gene is TRBJ2-2, the V gene TRBV20-1; D remains ambiguous. V lost 1 base to trimming and J lost 6 bases, with 3 bases between them. CDR1 DFQATT and CDR2 SNEGSKA come from the germline V gene (reference sequence). The CDR3 contains 11 residues. The CDR3 DNA follows: TGCAGTGCTAGAGTCGCCGGGGAGCTGTTTTTT. It yields the protein CSARVAGELFF.

This chain connects TRBV6-1 to TRBJ2-2; D remains unclear. CDR1 is MNHNS, CDR2 SASEGT, per germline. The CDR3 covers 14 residues. V was pared by 6 bases and J by 3 bases, with 11 bases between. The CDR3 region is CASRLRSDTGELFF. The CDR3 bases are TGTGCCAGCAGGCTTCGTTCGGACACCGGGGAGCTGTTTTTT.

This clonotype appeared a few times. The chain uses TRBV27 and TRBJ2-7, with TRBD1 as a possible D gene (5 bases). This CDR3 region has 16 residues. V lost 5 bases, J lost 0 bases, and 17 bases lay in between. Germline V gives CDR1 MNHEY, CDR2 SMNVEV (reference sequence). The CDR3, as DNA: TGTGCCAGCAGTCCAAGGGGCAACCTGGACTCCTACGAGCAGTACTTC. It is translated as CASSPRGNLDSYEQYF.

V usage is TRBV19 and J usage is TRBJ2-5; 8 bases match TRBD2. CDR3 length equals 14 residues. CDR1 is LNHDA, CDR2 SQIVND, per germline (reference sequence). Trimming at V came to 3 bases and at J to 7 bases, leaving 7 bases not matched to a gene. CDR3 nucleotide sequence: TGTGCCAGTAGTATCAACGGGAGGGAAAGGACCCAGTACTTC. Its translation is CASSINGRERTQYF.

As to this clonotype: A much more abundant neighbour one base away suggests this may be a read error. V usage is TRBV2 and J usage is TRBJ2-7; D is possibly TRBD1 (6 bases). CDR3 length: 15 amino acids. Germline loops: CDR1 SNHLY, CDR2 FYNNEI. The CDR3 loop reads CASSEAGQIAGERYF. The CDR3 DNA is TGTGCCAGCAGTGAAGCCGGACAGATAGCCGGCGAGCGGTACTTC.

The CDR3 loop is CASRETGARGVSEAFF. In DNA form, the CDR3 reads TGTGCCAGCAGGGAGACAGGGGCCCGTGGAGTGTCTGAAGCTTTCTTT. The V gene is TRBV2, the J gene TRBJ1-1; TRBD1 matches at 8 bases. This CDR3 is built from 16 residues. The J segment lost 6 bases and the V segment lost 6 bases, leaving 15 bases of the junction unmatched. Germline V gene sequence: CDR1 SNHLY, CDR2 FYNNEI.